This T cell receptor (beta chain) stems from a study of T cell responses to AZD1222 COVID-19 vaccine (dated by TCRdb to the early 2020s). Some background on the complete study: A total of roughly 240 trial participants underwent TCR sequencing, of whom about 200 received two doses of AZD1222 and about 25 received two doses of the MenACWY control vaccine. Trial participants were enrolled by age into subgroups of 18-55, 56-69 and 70-plus years, and around 150, 29 and 61 TCR-sequenced participants, respectively, were included in these subgroups. On the study overall, not on this receptor specifically: Most participants were white British and females outnumbered males, and the authors suggested that clonal diversity may have been underestimated. No day 14 peak-response samples were available, so repertoires were characterized only after the peak T cell response. The whole spike protein was spanned by vaccine-associated CD4 TCRs, and dominant responses were seen in regions 160-218 and 743-854. Nearly half of unique spike-specific TCRs reportedly recognized epitopes outside regions mutated in the B.1.351 and B.1.1.7 variants. Conclusions about previously exposed vaccinees are limited, since just a handful of AZD1222 recipients were seropositive for SARS-CoV-2 at baseline. A significant rise in spike-specific TCR breadth and depth was observed after two AZD1222 doses relative to day 0 and relative to MenACWY recipients. The 56-69-year group was small, and its depth increase did not reach significance, likely because of low power.

In the paper's terms, the time point label means: about 28 days (+/-7) after the second vaccine dose. AZD1222 recipients whose second dose came at about 4 weeks and those whose second dose came at about 12 weeks were combined into one group, since spike-specific TCR depth and breadth did not differ between the two schedules. Vaccinee samples were obtained from the UK trials COV001 and COV002, which included a single-blind randomized controlled phase 2/3 trial of AZD1222 (ChAdOx1 nCoV-19) in healthy adults. For TCRbeta chain sequencing, PBMC samples were collected from trial participants at day 0 and at day 28 after the second dose. CDR1 MGHDK and CDR2 SYGVNS were looked up in the germline V gene. Including the terminal cysteine and phenylalanine, the CDR3 comprises 16 residues. This entry keeps only the CDR3 DNA: 48 bases, framed from base 1. Trimming takes 6 bases from V and 5 bases from J, and the germline ends sit 22 bases apart.

The CDR3 regions of human TCRbeta chains were analyzed by immunosequencing. In the original analysis: Repertoire TCRs were matched against a reference library of SARS-CoV-2-specific TCRs generated with the MIRA antigen-specificity platform. Breadth was defined as the fraction of unique TCRs that were SARS-CoV-2-associated, and depth was defined as the fraction of total T cells that were SARS-CoV-2-associated. Each spike-specific TCR was assigned to its reactive spike region and to a CD4 or CD8 class using the MIRA data. Log10-transformed breadth and depth values were compared by one-way ANOVA with Sidak's multiple comparisons tests. What TCRdb holds here is the immuneACCESS table cut down to in-frame rearrangements. Part of the clones is not present; checked against another copy, under half of the missing clones reflect an unresolved V gene, and the others are unexplained. V and J calls and clone size are as listed in that table; D and trimming were resolved from the DNA. This sample is represented by roughly 150,000 clones; approximately 91% of them were singletons. The ten largest clones take up approximately 1.5% of the sample.

Notes on this clone: The specificity of this receptor is unknown. Base qualities are not at hand, and no much larger clone is one base apart.

Sequencing used peripheral blood, obtained 28 days after the second AZD1222 dose. The sequence was collected from an adult who received the AZD1222 COVID-19 vaccine. This receptor chain uses TRBV25-1 and TRBJ1-2; the D region possibly corresponds to TRBD1 (6 bases align). The encoded CDR3 is CASSTGFFSNLYGYTF. The nucleotide sequence is given as TGTGCCAGCAGCACAGGGTTCTTTTCTAATCTATATGGCTACACCTTC.